This TCR beta chain was captured by sequencing in a study of blood T cell repertoires in COVID-19. Assay used: immunoSEQ multiplex PCR; TCRdb lists only in-frame clones, some missing. The table records tens of thousands of clones, 90% of them present only once. V was clipped by 4 bases and J by 5 bases; unmatched bases: 9. CDR1 is SGHRS, CDR2 YFSETQ, per germline. The CDR3 extends over 16 amino acids. The rearrangement joins TRBV5-1 to TRBJ2-2; 9 positions match TRBD2. This TCR came from a human donor in a cohort sampled during active COVID-19. The sequencing input was peripheral blood. The CDR3 DNA reads as TGCGCCAGCAGCGCAATAGCGGGGGCGGGGACCGGGGAGCTGTTTTTT. This gives the protein CASSAIAGAGTGELFF.